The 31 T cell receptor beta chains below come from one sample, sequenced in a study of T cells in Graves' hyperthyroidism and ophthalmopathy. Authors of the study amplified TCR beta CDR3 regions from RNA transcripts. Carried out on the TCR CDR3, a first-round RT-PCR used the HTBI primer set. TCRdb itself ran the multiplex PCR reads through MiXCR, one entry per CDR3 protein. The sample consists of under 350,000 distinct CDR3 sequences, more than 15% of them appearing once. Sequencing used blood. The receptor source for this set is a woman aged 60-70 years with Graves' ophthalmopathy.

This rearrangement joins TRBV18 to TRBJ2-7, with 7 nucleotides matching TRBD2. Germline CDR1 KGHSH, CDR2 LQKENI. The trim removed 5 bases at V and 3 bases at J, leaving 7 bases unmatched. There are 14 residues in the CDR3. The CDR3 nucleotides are TGTGCCAGCTCAGCCAGCGGGGATTACTACGAGCAGTACTTC. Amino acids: CASSASGDYYEQYF.

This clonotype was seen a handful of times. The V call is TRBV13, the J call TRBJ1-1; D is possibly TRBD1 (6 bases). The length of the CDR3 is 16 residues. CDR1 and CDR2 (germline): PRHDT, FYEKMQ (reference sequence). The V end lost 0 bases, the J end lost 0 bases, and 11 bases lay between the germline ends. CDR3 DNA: TGTGCCAGCAGCTTAGGGACAGGACTTTTGAACACTGAAGCTTTCTTT. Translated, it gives CASSLGTGLLNTEAFF.

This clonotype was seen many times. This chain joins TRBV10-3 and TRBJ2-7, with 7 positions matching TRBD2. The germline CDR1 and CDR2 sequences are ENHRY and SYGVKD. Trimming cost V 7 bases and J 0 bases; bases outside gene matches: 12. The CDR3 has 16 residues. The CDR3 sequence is CAINRERDGSSYEQYF. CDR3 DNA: TGTGCCATCAACAGAGAGCGGGACGGTAGCTCCTACGAGCAGTACTTC.

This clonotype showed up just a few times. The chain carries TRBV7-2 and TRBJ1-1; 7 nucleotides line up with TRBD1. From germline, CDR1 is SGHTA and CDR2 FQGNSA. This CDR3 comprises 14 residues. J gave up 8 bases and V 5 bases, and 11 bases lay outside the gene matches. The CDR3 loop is CASSPPLRGTEAFF. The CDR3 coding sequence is TGTGCCAGCAGCCCACCCCTCAGGGGGACGGAAGCTTTCTTT.

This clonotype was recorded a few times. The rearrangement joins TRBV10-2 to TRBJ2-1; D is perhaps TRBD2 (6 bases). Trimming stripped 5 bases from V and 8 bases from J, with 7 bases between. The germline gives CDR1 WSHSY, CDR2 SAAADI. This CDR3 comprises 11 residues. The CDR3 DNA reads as TGCGCCAGCAGTTGGGGGGATGAGCAGTTCTTC. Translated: CASSWGDEQFF.

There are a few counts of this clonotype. CDR3 protein: CASSIWGQGRTQPQHF. The CDR3, as DNA: TGTGCCAGTAGTATCTGGGGGCAGGGAAGGACTCAGCCCCAGCATTTT. This chain uses TRBV19 with TRBJ1-5; weak D call: TRBD1 (6 bases). The germline gives CDR1 LNHDA, CDR2 SQIVND (reference sequence). Trimming stripped 3 bases from V and 6 bases from J, with 18 bases between. This CDR3 region has 16 residues.

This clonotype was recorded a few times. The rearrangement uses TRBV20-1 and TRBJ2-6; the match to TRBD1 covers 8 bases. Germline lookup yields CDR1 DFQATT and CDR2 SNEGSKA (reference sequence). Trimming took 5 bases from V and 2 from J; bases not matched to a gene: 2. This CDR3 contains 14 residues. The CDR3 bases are TGCAGTGCTCAACAGGGGGCTGGGGCCAACGTCCTGACTTTC. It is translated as CSAQQGAGANVLTF.

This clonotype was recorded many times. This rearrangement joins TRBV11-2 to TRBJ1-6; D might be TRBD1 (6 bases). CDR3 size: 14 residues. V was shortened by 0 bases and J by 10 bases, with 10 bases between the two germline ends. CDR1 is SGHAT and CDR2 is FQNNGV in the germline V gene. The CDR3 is CASSLEPGESPLHF. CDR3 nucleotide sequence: TGTGCCAGCAGCTTAGAACCAGGGGAATCACCCCTCCACTTT.

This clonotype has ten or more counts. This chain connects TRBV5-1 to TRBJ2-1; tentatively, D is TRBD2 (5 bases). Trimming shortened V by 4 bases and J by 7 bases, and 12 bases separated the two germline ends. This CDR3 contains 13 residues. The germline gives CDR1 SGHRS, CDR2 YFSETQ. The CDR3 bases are TGCGCCAGCAGCCCTGGAGGCGGGAATGAGCAGTTCTTC. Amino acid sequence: CASSPGGGNEQFF.

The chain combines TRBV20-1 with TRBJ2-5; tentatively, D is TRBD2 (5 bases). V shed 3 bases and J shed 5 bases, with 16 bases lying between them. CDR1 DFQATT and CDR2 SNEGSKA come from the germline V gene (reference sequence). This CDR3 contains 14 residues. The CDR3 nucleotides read TGCAGTGCTAGGATGCCTCCCGCGGGCGAGACCCAGTACTTC. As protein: CSARMPPAGETQYF.

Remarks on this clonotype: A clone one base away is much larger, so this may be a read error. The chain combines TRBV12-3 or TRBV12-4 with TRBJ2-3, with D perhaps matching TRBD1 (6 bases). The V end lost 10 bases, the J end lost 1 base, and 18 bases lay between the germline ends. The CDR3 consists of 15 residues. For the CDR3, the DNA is TGTGCCAACAACTGGGGGACATCAGGCACAGATACGCAGTATTTT. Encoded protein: CANNWGTSGTDTQYF.

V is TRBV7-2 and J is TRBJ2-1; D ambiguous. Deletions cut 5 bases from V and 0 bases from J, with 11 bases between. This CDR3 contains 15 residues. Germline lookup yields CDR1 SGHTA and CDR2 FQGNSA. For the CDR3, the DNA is TGTGCCAGCAGCCCGCGTGTGGCCTCCTACAATGAGCAGTTCTTC. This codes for CASSPRVASYNEQFF. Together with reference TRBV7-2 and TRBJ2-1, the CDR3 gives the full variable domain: GAGVSQSPSNKVTEKGKDVELRCDPISGHTALYWYRQSLGQGLEFLIYFQGNSAPDKSGLPSDRFSAERTGGSVSTLTIQRTQQEDSAVYLCASSPRVASYNEQFFGPGTRLTVL.

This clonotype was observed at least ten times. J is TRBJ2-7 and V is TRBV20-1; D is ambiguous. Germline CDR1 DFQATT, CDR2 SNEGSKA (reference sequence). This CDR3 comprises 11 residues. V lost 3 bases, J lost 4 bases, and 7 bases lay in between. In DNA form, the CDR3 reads TGCAGTGCTAGGGTCGATTACGAGCAGTACTTC. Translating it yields CSARVDYEQYF.

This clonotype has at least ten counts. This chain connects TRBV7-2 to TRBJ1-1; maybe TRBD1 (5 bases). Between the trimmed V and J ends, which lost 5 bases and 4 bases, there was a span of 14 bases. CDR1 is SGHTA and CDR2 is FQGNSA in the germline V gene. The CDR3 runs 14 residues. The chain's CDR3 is CASSLTGTPTEAFF. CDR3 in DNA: TGTGCCAGCAGCCTTACTGGGACCCCCACTGAAGCTTTCTTT.

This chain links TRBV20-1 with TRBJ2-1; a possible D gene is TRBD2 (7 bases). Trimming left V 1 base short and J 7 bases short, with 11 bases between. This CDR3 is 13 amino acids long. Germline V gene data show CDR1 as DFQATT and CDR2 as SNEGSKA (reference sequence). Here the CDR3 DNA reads TGCAGTGCTAGAGGGGCGGGGGCTAATGAGCAGTTCTTC. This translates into CSARGAGANEQFF.

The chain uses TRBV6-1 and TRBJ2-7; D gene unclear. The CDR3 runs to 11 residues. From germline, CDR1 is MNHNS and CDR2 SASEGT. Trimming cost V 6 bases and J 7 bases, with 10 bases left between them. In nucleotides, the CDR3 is TGTGCCAGCAGCCCGACGAGGGAGCAGTACTTC. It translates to CASSPTREQYF.

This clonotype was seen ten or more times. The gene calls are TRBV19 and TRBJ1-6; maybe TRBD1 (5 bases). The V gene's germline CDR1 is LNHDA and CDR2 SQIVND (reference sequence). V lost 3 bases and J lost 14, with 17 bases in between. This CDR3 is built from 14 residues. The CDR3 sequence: CASSMRDPQFTLHF. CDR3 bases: TGTGCCAGTAGTATGAGGGACCCTCAATTCACCCTCCACTTT.

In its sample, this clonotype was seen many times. The CDR3 nucleotides read TGTGCCAGCAGCCCAGGGGCTAGACAAGAGACCCAGTACTTC. It codes for CASSPGARQETQYF. The chain joins TRBV13 to TRBJ2-5, with D perhaps matching TRBD1 (6 bases). Trimming took 5 bases from V and 2 from J, leaving 12 bases between them. The CDR3 spans 14 residues. In germline, CDR1 is PRHDT, CDR2 FYEKMQ (reference sequence).

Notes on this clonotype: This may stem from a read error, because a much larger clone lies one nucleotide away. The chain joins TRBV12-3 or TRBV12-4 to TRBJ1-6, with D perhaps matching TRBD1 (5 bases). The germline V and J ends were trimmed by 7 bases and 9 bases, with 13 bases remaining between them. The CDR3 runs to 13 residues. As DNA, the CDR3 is TGTGCCAGCAATTTTCAGGGCACTTCACCCCTCCACTTT. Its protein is CASNFQGTSPLHF.

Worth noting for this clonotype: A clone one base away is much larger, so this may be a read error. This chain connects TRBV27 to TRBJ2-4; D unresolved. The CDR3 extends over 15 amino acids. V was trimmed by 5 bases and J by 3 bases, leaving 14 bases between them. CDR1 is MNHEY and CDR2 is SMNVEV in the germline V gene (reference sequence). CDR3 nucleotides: TGTGCCAGCAGTAGCACGGAGCATGGCAAAAACATTCAGTACTTC. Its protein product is CASSSTEHGKNIQYF.

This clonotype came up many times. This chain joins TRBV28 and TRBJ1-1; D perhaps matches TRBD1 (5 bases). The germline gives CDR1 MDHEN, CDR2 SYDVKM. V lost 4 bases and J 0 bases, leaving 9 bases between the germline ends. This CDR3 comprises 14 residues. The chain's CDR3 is CASSSTGLNTEAFF. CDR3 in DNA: TGTGCCAGCAGTTCCACAGGATTGAACACTGAAGCTTTCTTT.

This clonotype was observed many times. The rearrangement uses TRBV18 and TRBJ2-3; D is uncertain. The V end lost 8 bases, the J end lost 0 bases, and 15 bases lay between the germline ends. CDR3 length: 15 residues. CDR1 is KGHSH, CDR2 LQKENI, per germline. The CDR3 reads CASSPRGLSTDTQYF. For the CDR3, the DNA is TGTGCCAGCAGCCCCCGTGGGCTGAGCACAGATACGCAGTATTTT.

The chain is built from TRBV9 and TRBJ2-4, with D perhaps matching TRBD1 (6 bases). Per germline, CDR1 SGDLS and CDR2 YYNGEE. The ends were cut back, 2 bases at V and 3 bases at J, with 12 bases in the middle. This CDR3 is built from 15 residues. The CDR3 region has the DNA TGTGCCAGCAGCGTGGACAGCTTGGGCAAAAACATTCAGTACTTC. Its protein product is CASSVDSLGKNIQYF.

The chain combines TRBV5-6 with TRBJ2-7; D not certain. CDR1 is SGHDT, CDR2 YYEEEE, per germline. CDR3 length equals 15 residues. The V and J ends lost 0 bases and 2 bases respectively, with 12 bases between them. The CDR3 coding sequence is TGTGCCAGCAGCTTGGTGTATGGGTCCACCTACGAGCAGTACTTC. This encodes CASSLVYGSTYEQYF.

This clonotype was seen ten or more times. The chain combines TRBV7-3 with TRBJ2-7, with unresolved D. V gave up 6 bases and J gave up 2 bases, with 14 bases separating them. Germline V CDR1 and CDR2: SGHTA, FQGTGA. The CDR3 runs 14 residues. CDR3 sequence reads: CASRIGRGTYEQYF. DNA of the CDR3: TGTGCCAGCAGGATCGGACGCGGAACCTACGAGCAGTACTTC.

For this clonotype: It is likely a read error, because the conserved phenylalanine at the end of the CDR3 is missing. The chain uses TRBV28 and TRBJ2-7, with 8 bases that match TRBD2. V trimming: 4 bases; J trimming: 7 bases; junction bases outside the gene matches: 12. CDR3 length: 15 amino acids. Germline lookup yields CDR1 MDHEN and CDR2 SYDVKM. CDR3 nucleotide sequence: TGTGCCAGCAGTTCGGTAGCGGGGAGGGCGGGGGAGCAGTACCTC. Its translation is CASSSVAGRAGEQYL.

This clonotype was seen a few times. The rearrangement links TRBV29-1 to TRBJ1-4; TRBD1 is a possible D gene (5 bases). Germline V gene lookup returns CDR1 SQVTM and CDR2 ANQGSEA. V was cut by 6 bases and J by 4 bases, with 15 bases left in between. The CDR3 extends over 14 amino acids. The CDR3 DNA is TGCAGCGTAGGGGCACCCCCGGGTAATGAAAAACTGTTTTTT. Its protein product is CSVGAPPGNEKLFF.

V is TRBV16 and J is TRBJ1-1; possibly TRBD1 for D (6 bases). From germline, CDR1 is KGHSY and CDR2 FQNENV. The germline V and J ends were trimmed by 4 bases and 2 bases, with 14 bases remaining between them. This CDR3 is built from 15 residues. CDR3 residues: CASSPPGGQNTEAFF. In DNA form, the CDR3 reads TGTGCCAGCAGCCCCCCCGGGGGGCAAAACACTGAAGCTTTCTTT.

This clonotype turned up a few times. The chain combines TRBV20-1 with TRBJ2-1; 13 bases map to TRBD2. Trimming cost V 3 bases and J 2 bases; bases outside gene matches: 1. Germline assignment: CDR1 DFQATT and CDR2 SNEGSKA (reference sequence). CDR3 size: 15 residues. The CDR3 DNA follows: TGCAGTGCTAGGGGGACTAGCGGGGCCTACAATGAGCAGTTCTTC. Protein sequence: CSARGTSGAYNEQFF.

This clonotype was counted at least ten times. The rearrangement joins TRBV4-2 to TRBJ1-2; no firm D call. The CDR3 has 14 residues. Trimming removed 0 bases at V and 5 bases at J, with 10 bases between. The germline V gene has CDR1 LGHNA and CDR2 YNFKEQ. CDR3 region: CASSQELLGYGYTF. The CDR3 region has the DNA TGTGCCAGCAGCCAAGAGTTGTTGGGGTATGGCTACACCTTC.

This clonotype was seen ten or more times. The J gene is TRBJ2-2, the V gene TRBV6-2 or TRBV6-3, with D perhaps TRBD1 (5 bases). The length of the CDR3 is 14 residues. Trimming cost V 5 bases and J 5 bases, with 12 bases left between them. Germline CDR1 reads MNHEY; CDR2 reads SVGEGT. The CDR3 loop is CASSPEAGTGELFF. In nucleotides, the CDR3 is TGTGCCAGCAGTCCAGAGGCAGGGACCGGGGAGCTGTTTTTT.